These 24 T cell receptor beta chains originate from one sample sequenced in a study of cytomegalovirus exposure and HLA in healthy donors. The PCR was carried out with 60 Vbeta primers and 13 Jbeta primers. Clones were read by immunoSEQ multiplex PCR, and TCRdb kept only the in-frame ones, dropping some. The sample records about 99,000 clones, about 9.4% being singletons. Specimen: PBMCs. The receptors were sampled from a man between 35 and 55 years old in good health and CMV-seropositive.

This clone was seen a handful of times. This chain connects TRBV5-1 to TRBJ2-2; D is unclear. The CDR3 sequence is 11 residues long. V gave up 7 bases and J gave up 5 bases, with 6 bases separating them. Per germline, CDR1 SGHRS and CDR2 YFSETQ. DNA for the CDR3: TGCGCCAGCCGGTTGACCGGGGAGCTGTTTTTT. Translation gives CASRLTGELFF.

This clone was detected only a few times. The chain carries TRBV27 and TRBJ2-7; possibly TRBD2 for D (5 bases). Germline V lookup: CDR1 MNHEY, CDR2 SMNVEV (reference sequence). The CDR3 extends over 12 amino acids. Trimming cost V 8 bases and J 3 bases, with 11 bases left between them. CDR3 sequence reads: CASSGGGYEQYF. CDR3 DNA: TGTGCCAGCTCAGGAGGTGGCTACGAGCAGTACTTC.

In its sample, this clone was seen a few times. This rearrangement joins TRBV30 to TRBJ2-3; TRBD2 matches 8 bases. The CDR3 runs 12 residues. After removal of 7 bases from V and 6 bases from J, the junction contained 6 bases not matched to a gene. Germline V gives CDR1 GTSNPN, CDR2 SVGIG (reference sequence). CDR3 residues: CASGTSWDTQYF. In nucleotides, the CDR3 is TGTGCCTCTGGGACTAGTTGGGATACGCAGTATTTT.

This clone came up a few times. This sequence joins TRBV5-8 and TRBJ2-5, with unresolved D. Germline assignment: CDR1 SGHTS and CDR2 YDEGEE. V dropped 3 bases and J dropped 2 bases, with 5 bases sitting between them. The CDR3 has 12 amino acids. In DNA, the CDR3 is TGTGCCAGCAGCTCCAGACAAGAGACCCAGTACTTC. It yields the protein CASSSRQETQYF.

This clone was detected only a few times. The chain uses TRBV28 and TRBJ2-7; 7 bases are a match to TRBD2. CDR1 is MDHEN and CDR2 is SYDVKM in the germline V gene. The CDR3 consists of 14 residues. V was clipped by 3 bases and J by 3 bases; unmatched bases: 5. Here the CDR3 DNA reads TGTGCCAGCAGTTTTGGGACTACCTACTACGAGCAGTACTTC. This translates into CASSFGTTYYEQYF.

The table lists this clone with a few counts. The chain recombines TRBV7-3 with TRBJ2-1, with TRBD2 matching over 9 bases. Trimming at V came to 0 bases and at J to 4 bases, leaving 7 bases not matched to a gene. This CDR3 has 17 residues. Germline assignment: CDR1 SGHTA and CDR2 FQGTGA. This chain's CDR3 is CASSLTFSGSDYNEQFF. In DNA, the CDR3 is TGTGCCAGCAGCTTAACTTTTAGCGGGAGTGATTACAATGAGCAGTTCTTC.

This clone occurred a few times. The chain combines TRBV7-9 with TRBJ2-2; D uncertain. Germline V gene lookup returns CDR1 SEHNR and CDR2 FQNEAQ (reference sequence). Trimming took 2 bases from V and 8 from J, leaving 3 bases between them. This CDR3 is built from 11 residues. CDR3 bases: TGTGCCAGCAGCTTACTGGGGGAGCTGTTTTTT. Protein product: CASSLLGELFF.

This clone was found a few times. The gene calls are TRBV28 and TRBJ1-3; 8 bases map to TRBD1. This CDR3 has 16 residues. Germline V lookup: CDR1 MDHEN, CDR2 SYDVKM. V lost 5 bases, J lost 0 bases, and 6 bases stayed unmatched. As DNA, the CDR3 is TGTGCCAGCAGTCTCCGGGACAGGAACTCTGGAAACACCATATATTTT. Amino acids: CASSLRDRNSGNTIYF.

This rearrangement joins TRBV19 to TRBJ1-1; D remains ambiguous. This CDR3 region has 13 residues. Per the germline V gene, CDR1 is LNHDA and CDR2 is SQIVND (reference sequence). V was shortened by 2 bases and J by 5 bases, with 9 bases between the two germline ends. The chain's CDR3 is CASSITFETEAFF. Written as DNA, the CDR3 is TGTGCCAGTAGTATAACCTTTGAGACTGAAGCTTTCTTT.

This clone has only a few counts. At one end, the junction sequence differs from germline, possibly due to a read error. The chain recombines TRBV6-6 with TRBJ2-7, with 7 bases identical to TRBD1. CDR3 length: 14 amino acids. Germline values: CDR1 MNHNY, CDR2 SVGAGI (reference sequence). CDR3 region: CASSLRQGSDEQYF. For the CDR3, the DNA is TGTGCCAGCAGTCTAAGACAGGGCTCCGACGAGCAGTACTTC.

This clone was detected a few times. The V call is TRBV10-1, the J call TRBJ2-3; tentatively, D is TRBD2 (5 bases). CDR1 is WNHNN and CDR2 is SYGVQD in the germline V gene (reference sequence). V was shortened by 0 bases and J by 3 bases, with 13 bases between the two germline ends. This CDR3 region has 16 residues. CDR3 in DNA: TGCGCCAGCAGTGAGTCTCCTTCGAGGGCTACAGATACGCAGTATTTT. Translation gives CASSESPSRATDTQYF.

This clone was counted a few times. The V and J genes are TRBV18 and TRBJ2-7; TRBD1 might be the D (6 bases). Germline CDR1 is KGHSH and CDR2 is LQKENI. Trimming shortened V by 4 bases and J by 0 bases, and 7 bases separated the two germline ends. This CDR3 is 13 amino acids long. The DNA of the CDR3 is TGTGCCAGCTCACTGGACAGCTCCTACGAGCAGTACTTC. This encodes CASSLDSSYEQYF.

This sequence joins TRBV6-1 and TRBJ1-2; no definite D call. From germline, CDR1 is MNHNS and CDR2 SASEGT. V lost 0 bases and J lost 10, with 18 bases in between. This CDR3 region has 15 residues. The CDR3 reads CASSEASGLNLVYTF. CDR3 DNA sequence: TGTGCCAGCAGTGAAGCCTCTGGACTGAATTTGGTCTACACCTTC.

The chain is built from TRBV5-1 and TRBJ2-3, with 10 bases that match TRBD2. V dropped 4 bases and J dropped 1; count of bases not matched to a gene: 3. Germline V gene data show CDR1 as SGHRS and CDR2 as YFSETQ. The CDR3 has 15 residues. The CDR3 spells CASSTGTSGTDTQYF. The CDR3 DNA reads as TGCGCCAGCAGCACCGGGACTAGCGGCACAGATACGCAGTATTTT.

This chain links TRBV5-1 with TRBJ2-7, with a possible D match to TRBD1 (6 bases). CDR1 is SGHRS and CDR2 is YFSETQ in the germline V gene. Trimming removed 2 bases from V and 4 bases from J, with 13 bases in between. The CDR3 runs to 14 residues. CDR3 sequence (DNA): TGCGCCAGCAGCTTATCAGGGGCCCCGTACGAGCAGTACTTC. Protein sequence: CASSLSGAPYEQYF.

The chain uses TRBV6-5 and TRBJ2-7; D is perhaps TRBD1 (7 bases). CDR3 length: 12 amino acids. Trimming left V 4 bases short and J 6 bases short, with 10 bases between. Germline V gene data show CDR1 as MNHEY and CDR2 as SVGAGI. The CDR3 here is CASSSQGGEQYF. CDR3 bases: TGTGCCAGCAGTTCCCAGGGGGGCGAGCAGTACTTC.

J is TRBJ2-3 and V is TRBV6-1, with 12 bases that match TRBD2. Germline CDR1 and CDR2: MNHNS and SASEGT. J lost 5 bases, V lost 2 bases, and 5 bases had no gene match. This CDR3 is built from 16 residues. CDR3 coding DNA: TGTGCCAGCAGTGAAACCCTAGCGGGGGGGGGAGATACGCAGTATTTT. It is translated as CASSETLAGGGDTQYF.

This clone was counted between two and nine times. For the CDR3, the DNA is TGTGCCATCAGCAAGGGACTTAGACCCTATGGCTACACCTTC. As protein: CAISKGLRPYGYTF. This rearrangement joins TRBV10-3 to TRBJ1-2; a possible D gene is TRBD1 (5 bases). The CDR3 runs to 14 residues. V was trimmed by 6 bases and J by 4 bases, leaving 15 bases between them. The V gene's germline CDR1 is ENHRY and CDR2 SYGVKD.

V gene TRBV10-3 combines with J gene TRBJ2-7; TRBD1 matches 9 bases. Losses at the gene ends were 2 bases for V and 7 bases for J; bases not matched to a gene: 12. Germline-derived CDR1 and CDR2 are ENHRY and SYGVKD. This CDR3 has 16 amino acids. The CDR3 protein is CAISEPTGGLPLEQYF. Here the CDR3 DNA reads TGTGCCATCAGTGAGCCGACAGGGGGATTGCCACTGGAGCAGTACTTC.

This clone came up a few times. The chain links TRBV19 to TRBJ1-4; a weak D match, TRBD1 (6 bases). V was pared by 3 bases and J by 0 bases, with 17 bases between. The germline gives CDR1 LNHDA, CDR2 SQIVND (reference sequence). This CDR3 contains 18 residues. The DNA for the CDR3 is TGTGCCAGTAGTATCCCCCCAGGCAGGGGTACAACTAATGAAAAACTGTTTTTT. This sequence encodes CASSIPPGRGTTNEKLFF.

The CDR3 spells CSVEAGRIYGYTF. The CDR3 nucleotides read TGCAGCGTTGAGGCAGGGAGGATATATGGCTACACCTTC. This sequence joins TRBV29-1 and TRBJ1-2; weak D call: TRBD1 (5 bases). V lost 3 bases and J 5 bases, leaving 13 bases between the germline ends. This CDR3 has 13 residues. Germline assignment: CDR1 SQVTM and CDR2 ANQGSEA.

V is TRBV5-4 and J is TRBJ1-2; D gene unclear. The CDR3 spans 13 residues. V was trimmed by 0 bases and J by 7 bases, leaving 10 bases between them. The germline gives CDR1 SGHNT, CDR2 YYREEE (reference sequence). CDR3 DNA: TGTGCCAGCAGCTTGGCCCTGGAGCCTGGCTACACCTTC. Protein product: CASSLALEPGYTF.

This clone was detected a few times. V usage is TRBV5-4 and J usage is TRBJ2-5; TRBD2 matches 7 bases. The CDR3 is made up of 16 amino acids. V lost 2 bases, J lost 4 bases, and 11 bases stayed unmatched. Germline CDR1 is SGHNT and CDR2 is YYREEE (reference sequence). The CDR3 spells CASSFPVGLDGETQYF. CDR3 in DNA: TGTGCCAGCAGCTTTCCAGTCGGACTAGACGGAGAGACCCAGTACTTC.

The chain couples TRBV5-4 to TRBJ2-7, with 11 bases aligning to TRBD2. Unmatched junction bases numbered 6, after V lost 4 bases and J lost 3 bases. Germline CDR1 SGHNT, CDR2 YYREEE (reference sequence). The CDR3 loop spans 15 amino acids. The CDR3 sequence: CASSVAGTSGYEQYF. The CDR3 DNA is TGTGCCAGCAGCGTCGCCGGGACTAGCGGCTACGAGCAGTACTTC.